Listed below are T cell receptor beta chains from one sample, sequenced in a study of blood T cells in healthy people across ages. TCRdb used MiXCR to reprocess the 5' RACE reads, holding one entry per CDR3 protein. The top ten clones hold approximately 17% of a sample with over a million distinct CDR3 sequences, 40% to 45% of them seen once. The sample taken for sequencing was blood. The receptor set was obtained from a woman aged 55 to 70 in good health. CDR3s include the opening cysteine and the closing phenylalanine or tryptophan. Fields, in order: V gene, J gene, clone size, D gene, CDR3 DNA, CDR3 protein. A D gene is named only where the DNA matches it firmly. Clone size is shown for a subset of rows, as once, few, many or a class of expanded clone.

TRBV14	TRBJ2-5	-	-	TGTGCCAGCAGCCAAGATTTGTTGGAGACCCAGTACTTC	CASSQDLLETQYF
TRBV6-1	TRBJ1-2	-	-	TGTGCCAGCACCCGGGAGGGGCCCTACTATGGCTGCACCTTC	CASTREGPYYGCTF
TRBV7-3	TRBJ1-4	few	-	TGTGCCAGCAGCTTAACGGGGAATGAAAAACTGTTTTTT	CASSLTGNEKLFF
TRBV9	TRBJ2-7	-	TRBD2	TGTGCCAGCAGTCGTAGCGGGAGCGAATCCTACGAGCAGTACTTC	CASSRSGSESYEQYF
TRBV27	TRBJ2-7	-	-	TGTGCCAGCAGTACACAGGGTAAAGCATTCTACGAGCAGTACTTC	CASSTQGKAFYEQYF
TRBV11-2	TRBJ2-7	few	TRBD2	TGTGCCAGCAGCTTAGATGGGGACTACTACGAGCAGTACTTC	CASSLDGDYYEQYF
TRBV24-1	TRBJ2-1	-	-	TGTGCCACCACTGTGTTCGGGGGGCGATACAATGAGCAGTTCTTC	CATTVFGGRYNEQFF
TRBV25-1	TRBJ2-5	few	TRBD1	TGTGCCAGCAGACAGGGGGCTCGGGAGACCCAGTACTTC	CASRQGARETQYF
TRBV27	TRBJ2-1	few	-	TGTGCCAGCAGTTTTCGGCCGTACACCTACAATGAGCAGTTCTTC	CASSFRPYTYNEQFF
TRBV21-1	TRBJ1-6	-	-	TGTGCCAGCAGCAAGAGACAGGGAATCGCCCATAATTCACCCCTCCACTTT	CASSKRQGIAHNSPLHF
TRBV20-1	TRBJ2-1	-	-	TGCAGTGCTATGGGCCTCGAGCAGTTCTTC	CSAMGLEQFF
TRBV28	TRBJ2-1	-	TRBD1	TGTGCCAGCAGTCCCCGGGGACAGGGGTTTGGTGAGCAGTTCTTC	CASSPRGQGFGEQFF
TRBV5-6	TRBJ2-7	-	-	TGTGCCAGCAGCGAACACCTCCGGGGGACCTTGAGCTACGAGCAGTACTTC	CASSEHLRGTLSYEQYF
TRBV12-3/TRBV12-4	TRBJ2-3	-	TRBD2	TGTGCCAGCAGTTCCGACGGGGGGAGCACAGATACGCAGTATTTT	CASSSDGGSTDTQYF
TRBV6-1	TRBJ1-5	-	-	TGTGCCAGCAGAGAGGAGGCGAGGGGCGATCAGCCCCAGCATTTT	CASREEARGDQPQHF
TRBV27	TRBJ2-1	few	TRBD2	TGTGCCAGCAGTTTATGGGCGGGAGGTATAAATGAGCAGTTCTTC	CASSLWAGGINEQFF
TRBV14	TRBJ2-3	-	-	TGTGCCAGCAGCCAAGATAGAGGGTGGGCAGATACGCAGTATTTT	CASSQDRGWADTQYF
TRBV30	TRBJ1-1	-	-	TGTGCCTGGAGTGTGCCGGGATACACTGAAGCTTTCTTT	CAWSVPGYTEAFF
TRBV20-1	TRBJ1-1	few	TRBD1	TGCAGTGCCCCGGACAGGGTAATGAACACTGAAGCTTTCTTT	CSAPDRVMNTEAFF
TRBV29-1	TRBJ2-1	many	-	TGCAGCGGGGCCGCGGGGCTTCATAGTGAGCAGTTCTTC	CSGAAGLHSEQFF
TRBV3-1	TRBJ2-1	-	TRBD2	TGTGCCAGCAGCCAATCGCGGGGGTCCCTCTCCTACAATGAGCAGTTCTTC	CASSQSRGSLSYNEQFF
TRBV27	TRBJ2-1	-	-	TGTGCCATCTCGCCGGGGGAGAGCTCCCACAATGAGCAGTTCTTC	CAISPGESSHNEQFF
TRBV15	TRBJ2-3	few	-	TGTGCCACCAGCAGGGGGAGGGGGAGCACAGATACGCAGTATTTT	CATSRGRGSTDTQYF
TRBV11-2	TRBJ2-6	once	-	TGTGCCAGCAGCTCAAAAAAGGGGTGGTCTGGGGCCAACGTCCTGACTTTC	CASSSKKGWSGANVLTF
TRBV29-1	TRBJ2-7	-	-	TGCAGCGTTGAAGCGGGAGAGCGACGCAATGAGCAGTACTTC	CSVEAGERRNEQYF
TRBV6-2/TRBV6-3	TRBJ2-7	few	TRBD1	TGTGCCAGCAGTCCCGACAGGGGGCCAACCTACGAGCAGTACTTC	CASSPDRGPTYEQYF
TRBV20-1	TRBJ2-7	-	-	TGCAGTGCAGTTGCCGAGGTTAAGCCCTACGAGCAGTACTTC	CSAVAEVKPYEQYF
TRBV20-1	TRBJ1-2	-	-	TGCAGTGCTGTCGGGACGAGACTAGAGACTGGCTACACCTTC	CSAVGTRLETGYTF
TRBV19	TRBJ2-1	few	TRBD2	TGTGCCAGTAGTACGTATCGAACTACTAGCGGGGCGTACAATGAGCAGTTCTTC	CASSTYRTTSGAYNEQFF
TRBV2	TRBJ2-7	-	-	TGTGCCAGCGGGGGGCCCTCCTACGAGCAGTACTTC	CASGGPSYEQYF
TRBV29-1	TRBJ2-6	many	TRBD1	TGCAGCGTTGACAATTGGCGGACAGGAGCCAGCTCTGGGGCCAACGTCCTGACTTTC	CSVDNWRTGASSGANVLTF
TRBV9	TRBJ2-1	-	-	TGTGCCAGCAGCGTAGAACCGGCCCCGGTGTATGAGCAGTTCTTC	CASSVEPAPVYEQFF
TRBV5-1	TRBJ1-2	-	-	TGCGCCAGCAGCACCACAGCTAACTATGGCTACACCTTC	CASSTTANYGYTF
TRBV7-2	TRBJ2-7	many	-	TGTGCCAGCAGCTTATTGGGGGTCGAGCAGTACTTC	CASSLLGVEQYF
TRBV7-9	TRBJ2-7	few	-	TGTGCCAGCAGCCAAGACACAGTCCAACATCCAGGAGTATACGAGCAGTACTTC	CASSQDTVQHPGVYEQYF
TRBV15	TRBJ2-3	-	-	TGTGCCACCAGCTTCCGGGGACTTCCTGGTGATACGCAGTATTTT	CATSFRGLPGDTQYF
TRBV5-1	TRBJ2-5	-	-	TGCGCCAGCAGCTTGGCCAAGAATGAGCAGTACTTC	CASSLAKNEQYF
TRBV6-6	TRBJ2-4	-	-	TGTGCCAGCAGTTACTTAAGTCCCAACTTAGCCAAAAACATTCAGTACTTC	CASSYLSPNLAKNIQYF
TRBV28	TRBJ2-1	few	TRBD2	TGTGCCAACCGGGAAGCGGGGAGGAATGAGCAGTTCTTC	CANREAGRNEQFF
TRBV29-1	TRBJ1-1	-	-	TGCAGCGCCGCGAGCCTGCAGAATGAAGCTTTCTTT	CSAASLQNEAFF
TRBV10-1	TRBJ2-5	-	TRBD1	TGCGCCAGCAGTGAGTTACAGGGGCCGAGGGAGACCCAGTACTTC	CASSELQGPRETQYF
TRBV28	TRBJ1-5	few	-	TGTGCCAGCAGGGTACAGGGCAGCAATCAGCCCCAGCATTTT	CASRVQGSNQPQHF